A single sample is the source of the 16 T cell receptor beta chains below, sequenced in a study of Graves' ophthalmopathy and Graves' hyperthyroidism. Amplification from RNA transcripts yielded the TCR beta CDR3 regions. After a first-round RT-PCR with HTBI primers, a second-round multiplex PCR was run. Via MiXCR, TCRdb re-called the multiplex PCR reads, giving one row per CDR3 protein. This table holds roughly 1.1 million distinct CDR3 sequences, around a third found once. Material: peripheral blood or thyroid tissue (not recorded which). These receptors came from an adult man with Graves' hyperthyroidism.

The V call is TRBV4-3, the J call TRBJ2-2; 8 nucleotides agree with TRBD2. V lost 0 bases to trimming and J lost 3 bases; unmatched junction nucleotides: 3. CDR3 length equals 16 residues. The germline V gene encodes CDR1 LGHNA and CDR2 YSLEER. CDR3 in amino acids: CASSQDSGGYTGELFF. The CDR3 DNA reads TGCGCCAGCAGCCAAGATTCGGGAGGGTACACCGGGGAGCTGTTTTTT.

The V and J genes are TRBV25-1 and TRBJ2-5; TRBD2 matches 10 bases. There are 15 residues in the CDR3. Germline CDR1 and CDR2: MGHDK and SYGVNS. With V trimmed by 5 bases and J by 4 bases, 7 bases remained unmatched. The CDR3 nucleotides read TGTGCCAGCAGTCCCTCTAGCGGGAGAGCAGAGACCCAGTACTTC. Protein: CASSPSSGRAETQYF.

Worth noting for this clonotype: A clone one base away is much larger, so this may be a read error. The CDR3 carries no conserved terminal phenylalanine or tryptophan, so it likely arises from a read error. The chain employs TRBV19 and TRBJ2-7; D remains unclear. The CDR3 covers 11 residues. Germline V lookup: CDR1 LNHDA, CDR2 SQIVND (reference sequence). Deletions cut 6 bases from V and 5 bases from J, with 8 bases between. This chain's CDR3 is CASRNTDEQYL. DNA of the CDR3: TGTGCCAGTAGAAACACGGACGAGCAGTACCTC.

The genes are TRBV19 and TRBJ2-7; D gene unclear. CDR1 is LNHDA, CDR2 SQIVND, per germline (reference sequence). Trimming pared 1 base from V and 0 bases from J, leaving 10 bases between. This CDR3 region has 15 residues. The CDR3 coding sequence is TGTGCCAGTAGTATAGGGTACGGCTACTCCTACGAGCAGTACTTC. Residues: CASSIGYGYSYEQYF. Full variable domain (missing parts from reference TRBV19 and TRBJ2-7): DGGITQSPKYLFRKEGQNVTLSCEQNLNHDAMYWYRQDPGQGLRLIYYSQIVNDFQKGDIAEGYSVSREKKESFPLTVTSAQKNPTAFYLCASSIGYGYSYEQYFGPGTRLTVT.

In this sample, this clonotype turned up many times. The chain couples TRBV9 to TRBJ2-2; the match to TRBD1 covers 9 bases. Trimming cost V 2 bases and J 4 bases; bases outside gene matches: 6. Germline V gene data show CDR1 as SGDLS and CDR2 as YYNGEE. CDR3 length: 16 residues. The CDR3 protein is CASSVTGQGFTGELFF. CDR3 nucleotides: TGTGCCAGCAGCGTCACGGGACAGGGCTTCACCGGGGAGCTGTTTTTT.

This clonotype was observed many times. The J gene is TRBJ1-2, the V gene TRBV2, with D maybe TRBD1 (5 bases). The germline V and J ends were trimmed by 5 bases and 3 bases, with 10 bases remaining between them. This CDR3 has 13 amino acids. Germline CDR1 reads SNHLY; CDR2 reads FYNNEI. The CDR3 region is CASSSRGHYGYTF. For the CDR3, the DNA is TGTGCCAGCAGTTCAAGGGGCCACTATGGCTACACCTTC.

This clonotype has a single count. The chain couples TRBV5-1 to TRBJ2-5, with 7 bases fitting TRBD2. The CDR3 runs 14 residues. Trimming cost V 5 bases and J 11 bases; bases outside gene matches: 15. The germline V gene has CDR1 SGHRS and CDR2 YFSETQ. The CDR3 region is CASRPAGTTDTQYF. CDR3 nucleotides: TGCGCCAGCAGGCCAGCGGGGACCACAGATACGCAGTACTTC.

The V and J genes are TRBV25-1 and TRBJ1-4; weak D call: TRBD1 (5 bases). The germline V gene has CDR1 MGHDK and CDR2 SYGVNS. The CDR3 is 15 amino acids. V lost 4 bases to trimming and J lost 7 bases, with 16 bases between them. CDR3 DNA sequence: TGTGCCAGCAGTGCCCTTGGGGAGGGGATTGAAAAACTGTTTTTT. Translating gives CASSALGEGIEKLFF.

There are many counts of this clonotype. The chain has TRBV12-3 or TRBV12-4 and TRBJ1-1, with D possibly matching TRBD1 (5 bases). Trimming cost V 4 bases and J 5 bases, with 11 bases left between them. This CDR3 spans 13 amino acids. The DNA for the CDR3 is TGTGCCAGCAGTTCCTACAGGAGGACTGAAGCTTTCTTT. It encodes CASSSYRRTEAFF.

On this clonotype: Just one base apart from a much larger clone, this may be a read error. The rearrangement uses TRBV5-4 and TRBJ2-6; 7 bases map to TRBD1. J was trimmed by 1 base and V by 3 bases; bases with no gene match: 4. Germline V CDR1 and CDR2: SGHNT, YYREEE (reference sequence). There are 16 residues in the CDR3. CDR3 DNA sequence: TGTGCCAGCAGCTCGACAGGGATTTCTGGGGCCAACGTCCTGACTTTC. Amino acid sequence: CASSSTGISGANVLTF.

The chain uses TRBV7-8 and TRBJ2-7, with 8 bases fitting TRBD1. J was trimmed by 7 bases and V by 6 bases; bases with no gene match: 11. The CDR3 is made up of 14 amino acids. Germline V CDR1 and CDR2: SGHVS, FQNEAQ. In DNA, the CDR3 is TGTGCCAGCAGGTCTGGGACAGGCCTACGGGAGCAGTACTTC. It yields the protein CASRSGTGLREQYF.

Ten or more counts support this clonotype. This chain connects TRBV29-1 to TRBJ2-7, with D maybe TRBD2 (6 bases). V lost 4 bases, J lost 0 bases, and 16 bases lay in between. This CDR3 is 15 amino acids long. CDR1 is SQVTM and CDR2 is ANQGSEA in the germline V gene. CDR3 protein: CSVVGGGTYSYEQYF. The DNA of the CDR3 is TGCAGCGTTGTTGGGGGAGGAACTTACTCCTACGAGCAGTACTTC.

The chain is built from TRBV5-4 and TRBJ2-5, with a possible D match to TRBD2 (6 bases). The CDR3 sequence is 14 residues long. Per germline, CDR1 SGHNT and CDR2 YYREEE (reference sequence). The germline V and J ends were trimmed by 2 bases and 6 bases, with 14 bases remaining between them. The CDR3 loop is CASSFREHQKTQYF. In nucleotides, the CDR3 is TGTGCCAGCAGCTTCCGGGAGCATCAGAAGACCCAGTACTTC.

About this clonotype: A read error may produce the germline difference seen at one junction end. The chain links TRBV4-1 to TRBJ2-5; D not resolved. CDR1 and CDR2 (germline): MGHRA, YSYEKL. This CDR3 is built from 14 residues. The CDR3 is CASSSTWGQETQYF. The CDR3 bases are TGTGCCAGCAGCTCAACCTGGGGCCAAGAGACCCAGTACTTC.

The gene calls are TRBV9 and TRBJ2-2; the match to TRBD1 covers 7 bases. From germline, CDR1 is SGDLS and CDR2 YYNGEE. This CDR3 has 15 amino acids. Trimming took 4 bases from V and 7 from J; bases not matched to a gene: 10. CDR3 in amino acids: CASSTTTGSIGELFF. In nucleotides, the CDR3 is TGTGCCAGCAGCACGACGACAGGGTCCATCGGGGAGCTGTTTTTT.

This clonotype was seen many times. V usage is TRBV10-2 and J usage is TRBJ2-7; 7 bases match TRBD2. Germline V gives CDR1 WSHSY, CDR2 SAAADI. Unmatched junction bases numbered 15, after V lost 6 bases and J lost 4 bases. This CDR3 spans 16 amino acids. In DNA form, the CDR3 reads TGCGCCAGCAGCCTGACTAGCCCGACACTTTATTACGAGCAGTACTTC. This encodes CASSLTSPTLYYEQYF.